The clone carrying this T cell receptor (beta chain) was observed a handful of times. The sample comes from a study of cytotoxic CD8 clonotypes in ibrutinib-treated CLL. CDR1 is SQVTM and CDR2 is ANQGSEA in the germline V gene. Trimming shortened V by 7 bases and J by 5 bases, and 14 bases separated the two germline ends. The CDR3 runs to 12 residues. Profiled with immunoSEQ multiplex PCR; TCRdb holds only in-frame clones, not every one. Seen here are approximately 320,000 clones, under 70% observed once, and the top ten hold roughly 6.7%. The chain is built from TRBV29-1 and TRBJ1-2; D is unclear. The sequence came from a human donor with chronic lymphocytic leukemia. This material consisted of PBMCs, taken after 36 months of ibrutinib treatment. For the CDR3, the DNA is TGCAGCGCTCACCTTACACCGTATGGCTACACCTTC. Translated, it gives CSAHLTPYGYTF.